At least ten counts were recorded for the clone carrying this T cell receptor (beta chain). Its antigen is still unknown. The data were taken from a study of T-cell reconstitution after alpha-beta-depleted transplantation in children. V was shortened by 3 bases and J by 5 bases, with 7 bases between the two germline ends. CDR1 is MNHEY and CDR2 is SMNVEV in the germline V gene (reference sequence). This CDR3 is 13 amino acids long. Unique molecular identifiers featured in how the TCRbeta library was prepared. Each CDR3 protein gets one entry after TCRdb re-called the PCR reads with MiXCR. The sample shows 200,000 to 250,000 distinct CDR3 sequences, around 7.8% of them seen only once. Study results and caveats: T-cell counts and diversity at one year post-transplant came mainly from newly produced T cells. The study reportedly traced alpha-beta T cells about two months after transplant to several hundred expanded graft clones.

Sequenced material: PBMCs, mostly from graft donor cells, taken 180 days after TCRalphabeta/CD19-depleted stem cell transplant. V usage is TRBV27 and J usage is TRBJ2-2, with no clear D. The sequence was obtained from a male patient aged 5 to 17 who had a stem cell transplant for acute lymphoblastic leukemia, so the T cells may come from the graft donor. The CDR3 DNA sequence: TGTGCCAGCAGTTTTAAGGGAACCGGGGAGCTGTTTTTT. It specifies CASSFKGTGELFF.